A single TCR beta chain is shown here with its context. Its target is not known. This entry comes from a study of cytomegalovirus exposure and HLA in healthy donors. Study-wide results and caveats: Sequence variants that were highly shared formed a cluster that was likely a sequencing artifact.

The study ran its PCR with 60 Vbeta and 13 Jbeta primers. The assay was immunoSEQ multiplex PCR, and TCRdb's table has in-frame clones only and misses some. The sample lists 93,000 or so clones; around three quarters were seen once. Trimming took off 8 bases at V and 8 bases at J, with 10 bases between the two ends. CDR1 and CDR2 (germline): SNHLY, FYNNEI. The CDR3 loop spans 11 amino acids. Unrecorded immune exposures were likely, despite nominal health at sampling. The chain is built from TRBV2 and TRBJ2-1, with D possibly matching TRBD2 (5 bases). This TCR was sampled from a woman under 30 in good health and CMV-seropositive. Sample: PBMCs. The CDR3 DNA sequence: TGTGCCAGCCCACTAGACCATGAGCAGTTCTTC. It codes for CASPLDHEQFF. Variable domain in full (rest from reference TRBV2 and TRBJ2-1): EPEVTQTPSHQVTQMGQEVILRCVPISNHLYFYWYRQILGQKVEFLVSFYNNEISEKSEIFDDQFSVERPDGSNFTLKIRSTKLEDSAMYFCASPLDHEQFFGPGTRLTVL.